Listed here are 5 T cell receptor beta chains from one sample, sequenced in a study of cytomegalovirus exposure and HLA in healthy donors. 60 Vbeta and 13 Jbeta primers were used in PCR. Clones were read by immunoSEQ multiplex PCR, and TCRdb kept only the in-frame ones, dropping some. The profile shows some 100,000 clones, more than 60% of them singletons. Sequences were obtained from PBMCs. Source of these receptors: a woman aged 18-29 years in good health and CMV-seropositive.

This clone was detected only a few times. J is TRBJ2-2 and V is TRBV6-4, with D unresolved. The ends were cut back, 8 bases at V and 1 base at J, with 14 bases in the middle. The CDR3 totals 15 residues. Germline loops: CDR1 MRHNA, CDR2 SNTAGT. The CDR3 DNA is TGTGCCAGCGCCCCCCAGGCCGAGAACACCGGGGAGCTGTTTTTT. As protein: CASAPQAENTGELFF.

This chain joins TRBV2 and TRBJ1-5, with 9 positions matching TRBD1. CDR1 is SNHLY, CDR2 FYNNEI, per germline. This CDR3 region has 15 residues. The V gene end was trimmed by 10 bases and the J gene end by 2 bases; junction bases not matched to a gene: 9. For the CDR3, the DNA is TGTGCCACGGAACCGGACAGGGGAGGCAATCAGCCCCAGCATTTT. It encodes CATEPDRGGNQPQHF.

J is TRBJ2-3 and V is TRBV4-3; 11 positions agree with TRBD1. The CDR3 consists of 17 residues. CDR1 and CDR2 from the germline V gene are LGHNA and YSLEER. Trimming at V came to 0 bases and at J to 0 bases, leaving 2 bases not matched to a gene. The chain's CDR3 is CASSQEGTGGSTDTQYF. The CDR3 DNA sequence: TGCGCCAGCAGCCAAGAAGGGACAGGGGGTAGCACAGATACGCAGTATTTT.

This clone was counted only a few times. The V gene is TRBV7-2, the J gene TRBJ2-2; 8 nucleotides line up with TRBD2. Per the germline V gene, CDR1 is SGHTA and CDR2 is FQGNSA. The CDR3 totals 16 residues. V lost 2 bases and J lost 1; bases outside the gene matches: 3. This CDR3 reads CASSLQGTRNTGELFF. CDR3 DNA: TGTGCCAGCAGCTTACAAGGGACTAGGAACACCGGGGAGCTGTTTTTT. Variable domain in full (rest from reference TRBV7-2 and TRBJ2-2): GAGVSQSPSNKVTEKGKDVELRCDPISGHTALYWYRQSLGQGLEFLIYFQGNSAPDKSGLPSDRFSAERTGGSVSTLTIQRTQQEDSAVYLCASSLQGTRNTGELFFGEGSRLTVL.

This clone has a handful of counts. CDR3 in amino acids: CASSLAPRTSGRANTGELFF. The CDR3 nucleotides are TGTGCCAGCAGCTTAGCGCCTCGAACTAGCGGGAGGGCTAACACCGGGGAGCTGTTTTTT. The rearrangement links TRBV7-2 to TRBJ2-2; TRBD2 aligns across 13 bases. Trimming removed 0 bases from V and 2 bases from J; junction bases left unmatched: 9. In germline, CDR1 is SGHTA, CDR2 FQGNSA. This CDR3 has 20 residues.